Each of the 8 T cell receptor beta chains below was sequenced from the same sample in a study of blood T cell repertoires in COVID-19. Produced via immunoSEQ multiplex PCR; TCRdb's table is partial and in-frame only. The sample lists 95,000 to 150,000 clones; approximately 90% were seen once. The sequenced material came from peripheral blood. Source of these receptors: a woman in her forties or fifties with acute or convalescent COVID-19.

The rearrangement joins TRBV5-5 to TRBJ1-1; possible D gene TRBD1, 5 bases. V lost 1 base and J lost 0, with 10 bases in between. Germline loops: CDR1 SGHKS, CDR2 YYEKEE (reference sequence). This CDR3 spans 15 amino acids. The CDR3 nucleotides are TGTGCCAGCAGCTTGACAGGACCTATGAACACTGAAGCTTTCTTT. Amino acids: CASSLTGPMNTEAFF.

J is TRBJ1-4 and V is TRBV19; D is unclear. Germline lookup yields CDR1 LNHDA and CDR2 SQIVND (reference sequence). The V gene lost 4 bases and the J gene lost 0 bases, with 9 bases spanning the gap. The CDR3 length is 15 residues. CDR3 protein: CASSRAWTTNEKLFF. The CDR3, as DNA: TGTGCCAGTAGTAGGGCCTGGACAACTAATGAAAAACTGTTTTTT.

This clone was seen a handful of times. This rearrangement joins TRBV7-9 to TRBJ2-5; 14 bases agree with TRBD2. The germline V gene has CDR1 SEHNR and CDR2 FQNEAQ (reference sequence). The ends lost 5 bases at V and 3 bases at J; junction bases unmatched: 2. The CDR3 has 15 amino acids. CDR3 DNA sequence: TGTGCCAGCAGCACGACTAGCGGGGGGGAAGAGACCCAGTACTTC. Protein product: CASSTTSGGEETQYF.

The V call is TRBV30, the J call TRBJ2-1; TRBD2 matches 13 bases. Germline trimming cut 2 bases from V and 8 bases from J; bases unmatched to any gene: 9. The CDR3 consists of 16 residues. Looked up from germline, CDR1 is GTSNPN and CDR2 is SVGIG (reference sequence). The CDR3 nucleotides read TGTGCCTGGAGTCAGGGACTAGCGGGATGGGAGGATGAGCAGTTCTTC. Residues: CAWSQGLAGWEDEQFF.

The rearrangement links TRBV7-9 to TRBJ2-3; 7 bases match TRBD1. The CDR3 extends over 18 amino acids. The germline V gene has CDR1 SEHNR and CDR2 FQNEAQ (reference sequence). Trimming cost V 4 bases and J 4 bases; bases outside gene matches: 17. The CDR3 nucleotides are TGTGCCAGCAGCTCCCCCGACAGGGCTGGGTCCAGGTCAGATACGCAGTATTTT. It yields the protein CASSSPDRAGSRSDTQYF.

The sample holds a few counts of this clone. The rearrangement joins TRBV5-6 to TRBJ2-7; a possible D gene is TRBD2 (6 bases). CDR3 length equals 14 residues. With 2 bases removed from V and 0 bases from J, the gap between germline ends came to 9 bases. The germline CDR1 and CDR2 sequences are SGHDT and YYEEEE. CDR3 DNA: TGTGCCAGCAGCTTCGCGGGGAGCTCCTACGAGCAGTACTTC. Its protein product is CASSFAGSSYEQYF.

This rearrangement joins TRBV19 to TRBJ1-1; 8 bases fit TRBD1. The CDR3 consists of 13 residues. Losses at the gene ends were 9 bases for V and 0 bases for J; bases not matched to a gene: 3. The V gene's germline CDR1 is LNHDA and CDR2 SQIVND (reference sequence). CDR3: CASQDRVNTEAFF. The CDR3 DNA reads TGTGCCAGCCAGGACAGGGTGAACACTGAAGCTTTCTTT.

CDR3 nucleotides: TGTGCCAGCTCACTTGGAATAGCTAACAATGAGCAGTTCTTC. Translating gives CASSLGIANNEQFF. This chain connects TRBV18 to TRBJ2-1, with D unresolved. The V gene lost 4 bases and the J gene lost 5 bases, with 12 bases spanning the gap. Germline CDR1 and CDR2: KGHSH and LQKENI. The CDR3 runs to 14 residues.